This TCR beta chain was identified during a study of cytomegalovirus exposure and HLA in healthy donors. The data were produced by immunoSEQ multiplex PCR, yet TCRdb's version contains in-frame clones alone and is incomplete. This sample has about 160,000 clones; almost 85% occur once, and the top ten carry about 10%. Germline CDR1 reads LNHDA; CDR2 reads SQIVND (reference sequence). V dropped 2 bases and J dropped 15; count of bases not matched to a gene: 15. There are 15 residues in the CDR3. J is TRBJ2-4 and V is TRBV19; 8 bases align to TRBD1. Sequenced input: PBMCs. This TCR came from a man aged 30-40 years in good health and CMV-seropositive. The CDR3 DNA sequence: TGTGCCAGTAGTATACTCCTGGCAGGGGGCGCCCCGTCGTACTTC. It specifies CASSILLAGGAPSYF.